This entry lists 9 T cell receptor beta chains sequenced from one sample in a study of T cells in Graves' hyperthyroidism and ophthalmopathy. Amplification of TCR beta CDR3 regions was performed using RNA transcripts as template. First-round RT-PCR with HTBI primers amplified the TCR CDR3 region. From the multiplex PCR reads, TCRdb called clonotypes with MiXCR, one entry per CDR3 protein. The sample lists 300,000 to 400,000 distinct CDR3 sequences; roughly 18% were seen once. The sample was blood. The receptors stem from a woman between 50 and 59 years old with Graves' hyperthyroidism.

In its sample, this clonotype was seen many times. The chain uses TRBV2 and TRBJ2-7; D is ambiguous. Trimming cost V 3 bases and J 6 bases, with 18 bases left between them. The CDR3 spans 15 residues. The germline gives CDR1 SNHLY, CDR2 FYNNEI. CDR3 sequence (DNA): TGTGCCAGCAGTGATATTCAAGTTTGGGGTGCCGAGCAGTACTTC. Translating it yields CASSDIQVWGAEQYF.

This clonotype was found a few times. The gene calls are TRBV19 and TRBJ2-7, with TRBD1 matching 7 bases. This CDR3 is 14 amino acids long. Trimming cost V 3 bases and J 4 bases; bases outside gene matches: 6. The germline V gene has CDR1 LNHDA and CDR2 SQIVND (reference sequence). CDR3 in DNA: TGTGCCAGTAGTATGGGACAGTCGAGGTACGAGCAGTACGTC. Its translation is CASSMGQSRYEQYV.

A single count supports this clonotype. The chain uses TRBV19 and TRBJ1-1, with D possibly matching TRBD1 (6 bases). CDR1 is LNHDA and CDR2 is SQIVND in the germline V gene (reference sequence). The length of the CDR3 is 11 residues. V dropped 9 bases and J dropped 5 bases, with 10 bases sitting between them. CDR3 sequence (DNA): TGTGCCAGCCAGGGGCCGACTGAAGCTTTCTTT. This gives the protein CASQGPTEAFF.

This clonotype was seen only once. The rearrangement links TRBV4-1 to TRBJ2-3; D not resolved. Germline values: CDR1 MGHRA, CDR2 YSYEKL. The CDR3 is 13 residues long. Between the trimmed V and J ends, which lost 2 bases and 4 bases, there was a span of 7 bases. Here the CDR3 reads CASSQKTSDTQYF. In DNA form, the CDR3 reads TGCGCCAGCAGCCAAAAAACCTCAGATACGCAGTATTTT.

This clonotype was observed a few times. The chain links TRBV11-1 to TRBJ2-3; tentatively, D is TRBD2 (6 bases). Germline V gene data show CDR1 as SGHAT and CDR2 as FQDESV (reference sequence). The CDR3 is made up of 13 amino acids. V was clipped by 7 bases and J by 10 bases, with 18 bases between them. The chain's CDR3 is CASMGTRQDAQYF. The CDR3 coding sequence is TGTGCCAGCATGGGGACTCGGCAGGATGCGCAGTATTTT.

This clonotype was observed a few times. V usage is TRBV27 and J usage is TRBJ1-2; D remains ambiguous. Germline CDR1 reads MNHEY; CDR2 reads SMNVEV (reference sequence). The CDR3 contains 14 residues. V was cut by 3 bases and J by 1 base, with 9 bases left in between. CDR3 loop: CASSLTRGNYGYTF. CDR3 coding DNA: TGTGCCAGCAGTTTGACCCGGGGTAACTATGGCTACACCTTC.

This clonotype was counted only a few times. This chain connects TRBV9 to TRBJ1-5, with 7 bases that match TRBD1. Unmatched junction bases numbered 6, after V lost 3 bases and J lost 0 bases. Germline loops: CDR1 SGDLS, CDR2 YYNGEE. This CDR3 comprises 16 residues. Here the CDR3 reads CASSGGTADSNQPQHF. For the CDR3, the DNA is TGTGCCAGCAGCGGCGGGACAGCAGATAGCAATCAGCCCCAGCATTTT.

This clonotype was picked up many times. The J gene is TRBJ2-1, the V gene TRBV11-2, with D tentatively TRBD2 (5 bases). V was shortened by 0 bases and J by 6 bases, with 15 bases between the two germline ends. This CDR3 is built from 16 residues. From germline, CDR1 is SGHAT and CDR2 FQNNGV. The CDR3 DNA reads TGTGCCAGCAGCTTAGATTTTCCGGGATCGGGCAATGAGCAGTTCTTC. The encoded protein is CASSLDFPGSGNEQFF.

The chain couples TRBV10-1 to TRBJ2-1; D is unresolved. Germline V gene data show CDR1 as WNHNN and CDR2 as SYGVQD (reference sequence). The CDR3 runs 13 residues. The germline V and J ends were trimmed by 0 bases and 7 bases, with 7 bases remaining between them. CDR3 nucleotides: TGCGCCAGCAGTGAGTCTTTAAGAAATGAGCAGTTCTTC. It translates to CASSESLRNEQFF.